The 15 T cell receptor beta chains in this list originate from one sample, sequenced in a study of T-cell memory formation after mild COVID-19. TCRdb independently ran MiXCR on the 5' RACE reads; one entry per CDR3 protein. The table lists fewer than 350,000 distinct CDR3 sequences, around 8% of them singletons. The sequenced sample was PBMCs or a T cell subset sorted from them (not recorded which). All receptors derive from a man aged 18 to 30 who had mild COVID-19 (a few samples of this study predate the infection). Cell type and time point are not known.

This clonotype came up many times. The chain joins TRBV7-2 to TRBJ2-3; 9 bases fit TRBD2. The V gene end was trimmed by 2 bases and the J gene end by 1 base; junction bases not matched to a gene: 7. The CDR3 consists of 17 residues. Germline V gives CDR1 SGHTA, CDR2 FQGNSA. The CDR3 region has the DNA TGTGCCAGCAGCTTATCCCCAGCGGGGGGCGGCACAGATACGCAGTATTTT. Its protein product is CASSLSPAGGGTDTQYF.

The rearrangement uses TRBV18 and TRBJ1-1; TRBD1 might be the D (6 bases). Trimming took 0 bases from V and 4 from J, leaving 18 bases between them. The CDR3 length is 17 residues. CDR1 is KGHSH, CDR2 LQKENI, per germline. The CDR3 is CASSPPAGGKEGTEAFF. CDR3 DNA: TGTGCCAGCTCACCACCTGCCGGGGGCAAAGAGGGCACTGAAGCTTTCTTT.

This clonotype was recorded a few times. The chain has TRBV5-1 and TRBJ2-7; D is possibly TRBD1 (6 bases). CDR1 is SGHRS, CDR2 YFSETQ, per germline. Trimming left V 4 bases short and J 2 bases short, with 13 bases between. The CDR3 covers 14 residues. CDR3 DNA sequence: TGCGCCAGCAGCCTGAGGGACATAGCCTACGAGCAGTACTTC. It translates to CASSLRDIAYEQYF.

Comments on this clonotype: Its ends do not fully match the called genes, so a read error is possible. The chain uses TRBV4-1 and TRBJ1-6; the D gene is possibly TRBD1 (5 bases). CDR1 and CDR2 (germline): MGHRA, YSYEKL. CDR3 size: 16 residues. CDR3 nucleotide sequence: TGCGCCAGCAGACAAGGGAGGGGATCAATTAATTCACCCCTCCACTTT. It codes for CASRQGRGSINSPLHF.

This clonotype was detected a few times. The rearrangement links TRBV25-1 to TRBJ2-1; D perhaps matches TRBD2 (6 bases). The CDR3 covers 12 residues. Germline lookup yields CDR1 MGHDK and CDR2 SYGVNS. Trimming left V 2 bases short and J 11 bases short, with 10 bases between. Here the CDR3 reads CASSEVAGKQFF. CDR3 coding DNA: TGTGCCAGCAGTGAAGTGGCGGGGAAGCAGTTCTTC.

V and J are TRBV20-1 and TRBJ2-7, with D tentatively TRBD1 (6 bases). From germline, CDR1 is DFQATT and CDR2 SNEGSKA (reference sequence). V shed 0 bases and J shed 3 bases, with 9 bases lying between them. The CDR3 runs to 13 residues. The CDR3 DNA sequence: TGCAGTGCTAGAGATAGGGACAACTACGAGCAGTACGTC. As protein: CSARDRDNYEQYV.

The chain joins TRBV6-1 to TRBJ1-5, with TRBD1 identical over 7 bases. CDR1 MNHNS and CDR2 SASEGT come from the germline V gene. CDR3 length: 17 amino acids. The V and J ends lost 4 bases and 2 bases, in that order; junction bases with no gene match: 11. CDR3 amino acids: CASSGGFMDRRNQPQHF. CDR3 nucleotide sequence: TGTGCCAGCAGTGGGGGGTTCATGGACAGGCGCAATCAGCCCCAGCATTTT.

The CDR3 DNA follows: TGCGCCAGCAGCCAAGACGCGGGGGGTGAGACCCAGTACTTC. This encodes CASSQDAGGETQYF. The chain recombines TRBV4-3 with TRBJ2-5; 8 nucleotides align to TRBD2. The junction had 2 bases not matched to a gene; V was cut back by 0 bases and J by 5 bases. The CDR3 has 14 residues. In germline, CDR1 is LGHNA, CDR2 YSLEER.

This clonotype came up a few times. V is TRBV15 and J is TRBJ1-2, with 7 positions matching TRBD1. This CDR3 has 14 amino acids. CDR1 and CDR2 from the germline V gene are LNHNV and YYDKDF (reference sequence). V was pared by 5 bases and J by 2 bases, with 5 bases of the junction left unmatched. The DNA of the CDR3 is TGTGCCACCAGCCCGGGAGGGGGCAACTATGGCTACACCTTC. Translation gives CATSPGGGNYGYTF.

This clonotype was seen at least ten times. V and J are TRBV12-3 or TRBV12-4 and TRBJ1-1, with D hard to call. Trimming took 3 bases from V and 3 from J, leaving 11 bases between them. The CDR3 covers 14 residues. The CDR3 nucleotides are TGTGCCAGCAGTTTCGCGGGGTATGACACTGAAGCTTTCTTT. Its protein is CASSFAGYDTEAFF.

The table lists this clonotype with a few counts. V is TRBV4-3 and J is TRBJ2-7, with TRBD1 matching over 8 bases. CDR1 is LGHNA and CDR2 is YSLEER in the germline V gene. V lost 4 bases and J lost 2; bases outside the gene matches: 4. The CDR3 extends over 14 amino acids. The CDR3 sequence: CASSLDRAPYEQYV. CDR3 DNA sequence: TGCGCCAGCAGCCTGGACAGGGCCCCCTACGAGCAGTACGTC.

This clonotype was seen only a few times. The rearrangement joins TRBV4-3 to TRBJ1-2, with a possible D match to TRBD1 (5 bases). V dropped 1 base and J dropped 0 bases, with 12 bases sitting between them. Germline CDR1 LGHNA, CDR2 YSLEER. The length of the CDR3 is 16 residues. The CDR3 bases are TGCGCCAGCAGCCAAGTAGAAGGGGCAACTAACTATGGCTACACCTTC. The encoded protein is CASSQVEGATNYGYTF.

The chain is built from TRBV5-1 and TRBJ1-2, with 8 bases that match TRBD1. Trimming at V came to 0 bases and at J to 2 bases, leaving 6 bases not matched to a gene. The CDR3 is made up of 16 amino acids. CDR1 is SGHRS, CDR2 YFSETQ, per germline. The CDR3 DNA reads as TGCGCCAGCAGCTTGGGACAGGGGATACCGAACTATGGCTACACCTTC. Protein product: CASSLGQGIPNYGYTF.

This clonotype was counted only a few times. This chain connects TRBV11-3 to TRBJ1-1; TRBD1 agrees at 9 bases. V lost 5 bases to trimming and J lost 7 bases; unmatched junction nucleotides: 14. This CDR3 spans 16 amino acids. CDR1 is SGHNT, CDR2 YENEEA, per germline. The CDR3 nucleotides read TGTGCCAGCAGCCCCAGGGGGACGGGACAGGGAGTTGAAGCTTTCTTT. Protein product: CASSPRGTGQGVEAFF.

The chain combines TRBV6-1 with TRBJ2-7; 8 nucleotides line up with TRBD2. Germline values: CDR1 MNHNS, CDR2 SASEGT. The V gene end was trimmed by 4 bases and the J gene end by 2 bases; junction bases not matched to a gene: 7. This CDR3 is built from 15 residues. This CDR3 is CASSVSRGGAYEQYV. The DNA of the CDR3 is TGTGCCAGCAGTGTGAGTCGGGGGGGAGCCTACGAGCAGTACGTC.